This record covers a single T cell receptor beta chain. Its target is not known. This specimen comes from a study of OX40 agonist ivuxolimab in advanced cancers. Study-level background: With a range of roughly 20 to 80, age averaged 60 years, and more than 75% were male. Checkpoint inhibitors had been given previously to over 30% of patients. The study's findings and limits: Among the lowest levels of clonal expansion were found in partial responders at 0.1-3.0 mg/kg. Expanded clones were, on average, more numerous among CD8+ T cells than CD4+.

Sequencing was performed with immunoSEQ multiplex PCR; in TCRdb, only in-frame clones are kept and a portion is missing. Here the sample spans about 68,000 clones, 84% being singletons. This TCR derives from an adult with an advanced solid tumor such as melanoma, head and neck, liver or kidney cancer. The sequences come from CD4+ or CD8+ T cells sorted from blood, collected in a trial of the OX40 agonist ivuxolimab.

Written as DNA, the CDR3 is TGTGCCAGTAGTATATTAGCGGGAGGCAATACGCAGTATTTT. Its translation is CASSILAGGNTQYF. The V and J genes are TRBV19 and TRBJ2-3; 10 bases are a match to TRBD2. From germline, CDR1 is LNHDA and CDR2 SQIVND (reference sequence). With V trimmed by 2 bases and J by 7 bases, 3 bases remained unmatched. The CDR3 is 14 residues long.